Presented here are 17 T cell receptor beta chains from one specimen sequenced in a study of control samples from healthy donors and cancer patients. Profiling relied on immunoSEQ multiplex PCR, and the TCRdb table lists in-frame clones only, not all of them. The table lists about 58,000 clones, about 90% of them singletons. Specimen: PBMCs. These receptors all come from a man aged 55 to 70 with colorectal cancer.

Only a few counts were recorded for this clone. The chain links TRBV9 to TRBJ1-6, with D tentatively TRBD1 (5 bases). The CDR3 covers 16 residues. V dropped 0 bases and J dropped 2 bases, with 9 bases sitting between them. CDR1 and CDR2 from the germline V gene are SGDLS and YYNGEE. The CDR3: CASSVDARAYNSPLHF. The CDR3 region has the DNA TGTGCCAGCAGCGTAGATGCCAGGGCCTATAATTCACCCCTCCACTTT.

The CDR3 loop is CASTSGGADAFGYTF. The CDR3 nucleotides read TGCGCCAGCACCTCGGGAGGGGCTGATGCCTTTGGCTACACCTTC. This chain uses TRBV5-1 with TRBJ1-2; maybe TRBD1 (5 bases). V was shortened by 6 bases and J by 7 bases, with 22 bases between the two germline ends. The CDR3 spans 15 residues. In germline, CDR1 is SGHRS, CDR2 YFSETQ.

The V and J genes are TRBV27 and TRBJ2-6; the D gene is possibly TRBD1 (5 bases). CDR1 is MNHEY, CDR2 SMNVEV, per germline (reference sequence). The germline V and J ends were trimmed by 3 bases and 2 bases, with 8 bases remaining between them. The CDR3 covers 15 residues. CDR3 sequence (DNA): TGTGCCAGCAGTTTCGTCAGGGCTGGGGCCAACGTCCTGACTTTC. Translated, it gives CASSFVRAGANVLTF.

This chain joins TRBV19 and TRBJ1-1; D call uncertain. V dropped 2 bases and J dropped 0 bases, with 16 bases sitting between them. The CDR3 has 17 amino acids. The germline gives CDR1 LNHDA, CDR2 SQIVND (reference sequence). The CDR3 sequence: CASSISAAATMNTEAFF. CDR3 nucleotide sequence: TGTGCCAGTAGTATATCAGCGGCAGCGACTATGAACACTGAAGCTTTCTTT.

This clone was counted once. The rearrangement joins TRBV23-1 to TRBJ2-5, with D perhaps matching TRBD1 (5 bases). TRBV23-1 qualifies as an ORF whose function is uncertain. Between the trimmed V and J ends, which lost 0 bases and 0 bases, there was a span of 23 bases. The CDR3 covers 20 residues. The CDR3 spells CASSQSAPCGALMDQETQYF. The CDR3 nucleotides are TGCGCCAGCAGTCAATCGGCTCCGTGTGGGGCCCTCATGGACCAAGAGACCCAGTACTTC.

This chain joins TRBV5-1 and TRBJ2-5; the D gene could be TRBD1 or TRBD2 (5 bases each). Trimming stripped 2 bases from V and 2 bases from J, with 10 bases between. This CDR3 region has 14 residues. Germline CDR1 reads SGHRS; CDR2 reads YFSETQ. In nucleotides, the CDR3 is TGCGCCAGCAGCTTTGGGGGTGCTCAAGAGACCCAGTACTTC. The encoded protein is CASSFGGAQETQYF.

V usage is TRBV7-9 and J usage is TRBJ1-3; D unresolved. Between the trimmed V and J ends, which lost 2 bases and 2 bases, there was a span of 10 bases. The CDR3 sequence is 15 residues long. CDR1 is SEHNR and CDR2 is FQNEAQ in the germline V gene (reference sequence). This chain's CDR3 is CASSLSGVTGNTIYF. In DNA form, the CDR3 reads TGTGCCAGCAGCTTATCCGGGGTAACTGGAAACACCATATATTTT.

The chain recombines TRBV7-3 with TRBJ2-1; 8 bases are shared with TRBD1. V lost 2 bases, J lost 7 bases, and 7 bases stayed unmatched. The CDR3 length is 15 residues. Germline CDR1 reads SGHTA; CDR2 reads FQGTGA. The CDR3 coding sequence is TGTGCCAGCAGCTTACGACAGGGGCTAAGGAATGAGCAGTTCTTC. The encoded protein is CASSLRQGLRNEQFF.

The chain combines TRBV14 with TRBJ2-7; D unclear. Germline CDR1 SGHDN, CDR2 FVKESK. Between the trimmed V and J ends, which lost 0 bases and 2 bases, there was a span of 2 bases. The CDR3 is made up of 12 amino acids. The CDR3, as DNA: TGTGCCAGCAGCCAAGATCCCTACGAGCAGTACTTC. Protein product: CASSQDPYEQYF.

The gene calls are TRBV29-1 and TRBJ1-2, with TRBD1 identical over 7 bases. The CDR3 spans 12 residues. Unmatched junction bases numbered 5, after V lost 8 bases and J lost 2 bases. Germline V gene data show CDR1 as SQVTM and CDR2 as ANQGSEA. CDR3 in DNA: TGCAGCATAAACAGGGGAAACTATGGCTACACCTTC. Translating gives CSINRGNYGYTF.

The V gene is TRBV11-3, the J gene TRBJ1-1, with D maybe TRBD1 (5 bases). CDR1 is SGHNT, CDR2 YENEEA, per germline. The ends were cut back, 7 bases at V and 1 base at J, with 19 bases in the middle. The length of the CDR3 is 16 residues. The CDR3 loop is CASTPRGGFGNTEAFF. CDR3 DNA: TGTGCCAGCACCCCCCGGGGGGGTTTTGGGAACACTGAAGCTTTCTTT.

The CDR3 region is CASSPQGAGNQPQHF. CDR3 in DNA: TGTGCCAGCAGTCCCCAGGGGGCGGGCAATCAGCCCCAGCATTTT. V is TRBV6-2 or TRBV6-3 and J is TRBJ1-5; 8 bases map to TRBD1. The length of the CDR3 is 15 residues. The J segment lost 2 bases and the V segment lost 5 bases, leaving 5 bases of the junction unmatched. Looked up from germline, CDR1 is MNHEY and CDR2 is SVGEGT.

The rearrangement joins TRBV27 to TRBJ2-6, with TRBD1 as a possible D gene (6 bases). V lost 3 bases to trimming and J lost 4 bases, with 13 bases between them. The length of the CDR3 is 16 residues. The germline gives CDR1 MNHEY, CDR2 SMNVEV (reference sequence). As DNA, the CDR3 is TGTGCCAGCAGTTTGTCAGGGGCATCAGGGGCCAACGTCCTGACTTTC. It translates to CASSLSGASGANVLTF.

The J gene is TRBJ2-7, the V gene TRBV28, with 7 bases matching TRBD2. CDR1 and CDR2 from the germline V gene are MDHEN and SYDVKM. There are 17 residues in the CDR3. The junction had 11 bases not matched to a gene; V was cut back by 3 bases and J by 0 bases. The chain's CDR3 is CASSFWLAELSSYEQYF. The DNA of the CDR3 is TGTGCCAGCAGTTTCTGGCTAGCGGAACTTTCCTCCTACGAGCAGTACTTC.

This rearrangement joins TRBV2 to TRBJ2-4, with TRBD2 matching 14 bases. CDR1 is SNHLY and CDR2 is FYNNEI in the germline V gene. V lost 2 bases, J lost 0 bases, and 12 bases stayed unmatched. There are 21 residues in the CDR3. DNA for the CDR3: TGTGCCAGCAGTGAATATTTTGCGGGGACTAGCGGGGGACTAGCCAAAAACATTCAGTACTTC. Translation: CASSEYFAGTSGGLAKNIQYF.

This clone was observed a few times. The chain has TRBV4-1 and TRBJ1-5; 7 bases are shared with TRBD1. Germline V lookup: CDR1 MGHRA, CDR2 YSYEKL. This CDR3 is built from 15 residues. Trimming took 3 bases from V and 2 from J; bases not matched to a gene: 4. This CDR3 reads CASSHYTGGNQPQHF. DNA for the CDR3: TGCGCCAGCAGCCATTATACAGGGGGCAATCAGCCCCAGCATTTT.

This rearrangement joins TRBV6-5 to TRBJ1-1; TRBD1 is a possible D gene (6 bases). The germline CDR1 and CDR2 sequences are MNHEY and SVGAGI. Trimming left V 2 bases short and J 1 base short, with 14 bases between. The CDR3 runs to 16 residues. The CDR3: CASSYRGHQGNTEAFF. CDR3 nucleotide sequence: TGTGCCAGCAGTTACAGGGGACACCAGGGGAACACTGAAGCTTTCTTT.